The clone carrying this T cell receptor beta chain is a singleton in its sample. Its antigen is currently unknown. CDR3 size: 13 residues. The junction had 10 bases not matched to a gene; V was cut back by 6 bases and J by 8 bases. The germline V gene has CDR1 SQVTM and CDR2 ANQGSEA. The data derive from a study of T cells in Graves' hyperthyroidism and ophthalmopathy. Study-wide results and caveats: Within blood appeared most thyroid clonotypes that had expanded above 0.001. Ophthalmopathy, as predicted by the model, came a median around 6 months after the prediction.

Exclusion of patients followed from uncontrolled infection, other autoimmune disease, pregnancy or lactation. Cells are PBMCs isolated from roughly 10 ml of fresh blood. TCR beta CDR3 sequences were amplified from RNA transcripts. TCR CDR3 underwent first-round RT-PCR with the HTBI primer set. TCRdb used MiXCR to reprocess the multiplex PCR reads, holding one entry per CDR3 protein. The sample lists more than 45,000 distinct CDR3 sequences, 49% seen once, with around 11% in the top ten. Sequencing was carried out using blood. The sequence was collected from a woman aged 25 to 39 with Graves' ophthalmopathy. This sequence joins TRBV29-1 and TRBJ2-1, with 7 bases lining up with TRBD2. The CDR3 DNA follows: TGCAGCGTAGTAGGGAGGGGCGGGGATGAGCAGTTCTTC. Its protein is CSVVGRGGDEQFF.